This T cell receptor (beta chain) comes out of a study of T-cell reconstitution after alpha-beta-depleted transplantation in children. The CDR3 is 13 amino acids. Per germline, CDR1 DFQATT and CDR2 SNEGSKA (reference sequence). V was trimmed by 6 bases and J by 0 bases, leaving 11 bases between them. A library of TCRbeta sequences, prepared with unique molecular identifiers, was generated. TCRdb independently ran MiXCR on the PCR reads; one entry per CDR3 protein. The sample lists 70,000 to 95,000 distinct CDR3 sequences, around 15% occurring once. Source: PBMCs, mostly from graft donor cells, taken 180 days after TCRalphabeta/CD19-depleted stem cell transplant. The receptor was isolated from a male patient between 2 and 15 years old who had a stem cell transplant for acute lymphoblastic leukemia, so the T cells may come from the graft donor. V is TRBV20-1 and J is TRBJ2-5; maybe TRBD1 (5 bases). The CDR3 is CSAESGYQETQYF. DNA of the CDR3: TGCAGTGCCGAGTCAGGGTACCAAGAGACCCAGTACTTC.